This TCR beta chain emerged from a study of T cell responses to AZD1222 COVID-19 vaccine. Points from the study as a whole: It was only a handful of AZD1222 recipients who were seropositive at baseline. Nearly half of unique spike-specific TCRs reportedly avoided B.1.351 and B.1.1.7 mutated regions.

As for this clone: Its antigen is undetermined.

TCRdb's table, derived via immunoSEQ multiplex PCR, lists solely in-frame clones and lacks some. The repertoire holds more than 95,000 clones, with around 90% as singletons. V lost 2 bases, J lost 1 base, and 6 bases lay in between. This CDR3 is 13 amino acids long. The germline CDR1 and CDR2 sequences are MDHEN and SYDVKM. The receptor was isolated from an adult in good health. Sequenced material: peripheral blood, taken on day 0 of AZD1222 vaccination. The genes are TRBV28 and TRBJ2-7, with a possible D match to TRBD1 (5 bases). The CDR3 coding sequence is TGTGCCAGCAGTTTACCAGGGTCCTACGAGCAGTACTTC. Translation gives CASSLPGSYEQYF.